This T cell receptor (beta chain) was found in a study of response to subunit inactivated influenza vaccine. Concerning this clonotype: Its specificity is unknown.

Study-level findings and limits: After each seasonal influenza vaccination, few new T cells are recruited, the authors suggested.

CDR3 length: 15 amino acids. V was cut by 2 bases and J by 5 bases, with 11 bases left in between. CDR1 is KGHDR, CDR2 SFDVKD, per germline. TCRdb re-called the RT-PCR reads with MiXCR, one entry per CDR3 protein. The sample holds 650,000 to 800,000 distinct CDR3 sequences, roughly 13% seen once. The TCR comes from a man aged 45-65 years who received an inactivated influenza vaccine. The chain uses TRBV24-1 and TRBJ2-2; the D is unclear. The specimen comprised PBMCs from blood, sampled approximately 15 days before vaccination. The CDR3 region has the DNA TGTGCCACCAGTGATTCGAGTCGGCTAACCGGGGAGCTGTTTTTT. Its protein is CATSDSSRLTGELFF.